These T cell receptor beta chains were read from a single sample in a study of cytomegalovirus exposure and HLA in healthy donors. Clones were sequenced by immunoSEQ multiplex PCR, and TCRdb holds only the in-frame ones, with some missing. The data contain 55,000 to 80,000 clones, roughly 85% of them singletons. What was sequenced was PBMCs. The receptors here all came from a female donor in good health and CMV-seronegative. Each CDR3 is given with its conserved first and last residue. The D gene is left open where the match is weak. Size is stated for part of the rows, as once, few or many counts, or as a class when the clone is expanded.

TRBV18,-,-,TRBJ2-2,TGTGCCAGCTCACTATCACAGGGCTCGAACACCGGGGAGCTGTTTTTT,CASSLSQGSNTGELFF
TRBV16,-,-,TRBJ2-7,TGTGCCAGCAGCCATAAATACACGGGGACATTCGAGCAGTACTTC,CASSHKYTGTFEQYF
TRBV28,-,-,TRBJ2-3,TGTGCCAGCAGTTTCAGGTTGACAGATACGCAGTATTTT,CASSFRLTDTQYF
TRBV14,-,TRBD2,TRBJ2-5,TGTGCCAGCAGCTCCACACTAGCGGGGCTCGAGACCCAGTACTTC,CASSSTLAGLETQYF
TRBV6-6,-,TRBD1,TRBJ2-7,TGTGCCAGCAGTTACTCTCCGGGACAGATCTACGAGCAGTACTTC,CASSYSPGQIYEQYF
TRBV27,-,-,TRBJ2-7,TGTGCCAGCAGACTCCAGGGGCTGAGTGGCGAGCAGTACTTC,CASRLQGLSGEQYF
TRBV19,-,TRBD2,TRBJ2-1,TGTGCCAGTAGTATAATTAGCGGGTCCTACAATGAGCAGTTCTTC,CASSIISGSYNEQFF
TRBV21-1,-,-,TRBJ2-3,TGTGCCAGCAGCAGAGGACAGCTGAGACCCGATGAAAACACAGATACGCAGTATTTT,CASSRGQLRPDENTDTQYF
TRBV7-2,-,TRBD2,TRBJ2-3,TGTGCCAGCAGCTTATATTCTAGCGGGAGGAACCACCATACGCAGTATTTT,CASSLYSSGRNHHTQYF
TRBV6-5,-,-,TRBJ1-2,TGTGCCAGCAGTTATTCTCTGGACAGCTATGGCTACACCTTC,CASSYSLDSYGYTF
TRBV5-1,-,TRBD1,TRBJ2-2,TGCGCCAGCGAACAGGGGGCACTGCGAACCGGGGAGCTGTTTTTT,CASEQGALRTGELFF
TRBV30,-,-,TRBJ2-2,TGTGCCTGGAGTGCCCCTATTAAGTCGTCTGGCGGTCACCGGGGAGCTGTTTTT,CAWSAPIKSSGGHRGAVF
TRBV6-5,-,-,TRBJ2-7,TGTGCCAGCAGTAGCAGGGAAGAGCAGTACTTC,CASSSREEQYF
TRBV27,-,TRBD1,TRBJ1-1,TGTGCCAGCATGACAGGGACCACTGAAGCTTTCTTT,CASMTGTTEAFF
TRBV11-1,-,TRBD2,TRBJ2-1,TGTGCCAGCAGCTTAGGCGGGGGGGCCGGAGAGCAGTTCTTC,CASSLGGGAGEQFF
TRBV28,-,TRBD2,TRBJ2-1,TGTGCCAGCAGTGGGTGGGAGACTAGCAGTTACAATGAGCAGTTCTTC,CASSGWETSSYNEQFF
TRBV4-1,-,-,TRBJ1-2,TGCGCCAGCAGCCAGGGACAATCCCTCTATGGCTACACCTTC,CASSQGQSLYGYTF
TRBV5-1,-,TRBD1,TRBJ2-1,TGCGCCAGCAGCCCGAGGGTAGACACAGGGGAGTTCTTC,CASSPRVDTGEFF
TRBV29-1,-,-,TRBJ1-1,TGCAGCGTTGTCCCGACGCGGGCTTTCTTT,CSVVPTRAFF
TRBV7-6,-,-,TRBJ2-1,TGTGCCAGCAGTCGAGGGTTGTCCTACAATGAGCAGTTCTTC,CASSRGLSYNEQFF
TRBV28,-,-,TRBJ1-5,TGTGCCAGCAGTGTAAGCCCGCCCCAGCATTTT,CASSVSPPQHF
TRBV4-2,-,-,TRBJ2-2,TGTGCCAGCAGCCAGTTGGGCTCAGGGGTCGGCGGGGAGCTGTTTTTT,CASSQLGSGVGGELFF
TRBV6-6,-,-,TRBJ2-5,TGTGCCAGCAGAAACGAGCGGAACCAAGAGACCCAGTACTTC,CASRNERNQETQYF
TRBV14,once,-,TRBJ2-7,TGTGCCAGCAGCCCTGGACTAAACCAGGGGCAGTACTTC,CASSPGLNQGQYF
TRBV15,-,TRBD1,TRBJ1-2,TGTGCCACCAGCAGAGATTCCCTACTGTCGAGTACAGGGGAACATCGAGATGGCTACACCTTC,CATSRDSLLSSTGEHRDGYTF
TRBV18,-,-,TRBJ1-4,TGTGCCAGCTCACCAGCGGCAGGCGGGTCTAATGAAAAACTGTTTTTT,CASSPAAGGSNEKLFF
TRBV5-1,-,TRBD1,TRBJ2-7,TGCGCCAGCAGCTTGGCCGGGACAGTCCACGAGCAGTACTTC,CASSLAGTVHEQYF
TRBV25-1,-,-,TRBJ2-5,TGTGCCAGCAGACTCCAAGAGACCCAGTACTTC,CASRLQETQYF
TRBV30,-,TRBD2,TRBJ2-3,TGTGCCTGGAGCTACGGACTAGCGGGGGGGTCGTCAGATACGCAGTATTTT,CAWSYGLAGGSSDTQYF